The 3 T cell receptor beta chains below were found in one sample sequenced in a study of T cells in Graves' hyperthyroidism and ophthalmopathy. The investigators amplified TCR beta CDR3 regions from RNA transcripts. The HTBI primer set drove a first-round RT-PCR of the TCR CDR3. TCRdb reprocessed the multiplex PCR reads via MiXCR and lists one record per CDR3 protein. The data show about 760,000 distinct CDR3 sequences, 30% to 40% seen once. Source material: blood. The receptors stem from a woman in her 40s with Graves' hyperthyroidism.

This clonotype was found many times. This chain joins TRBV6-6 and TRBJ1-5; D possibly corresponds to TRBD1 (5 bases). Germline V lookup: CDR1 MNHNY, CDR2 SVGAGI (reference sequence). This CDR3 is built from 13 residues. The V gene lost 8 bases and the J gene lost 5 bases, with 13 bases spanning the gap. This CDR3 reads CASCEGRDQPQHF. As DNA, the CDR3 is TGTGCCAGCTGTGAGGGGAGGGATCAGCCCCAGCATTTT.

This clonotype was recorded many times. V is TRBV10-1 and J is TRBJ2-5; D gene uncertain. The CDR3 has 16 residues. Germline V CDR1 and CDR2: WNHNN, SYGVQD (reference sequence). Trimming took off 1 base at V and 5 bases at J, with 17 bases between the two ends. Here the CDR3 reads CASSELGSGASETQYF. The CDR3 nucleotides read TGCGCCAGCAGTGAGTTGGGTTCGGGCGCATCTGAGACCCAGTACTTC.

This rearrangement joins TRBV29-1 to TRBJ1-2; TRBD1 matches 8 bases. V lost 8 bases, J lost 2 bases, and 7 bases stayed unmatched. The CDR3 consists of 13 residues. Germline CDR1 and CDR2: SQVTM and ANQGSEA. CDR3 in DNA: TGCAGCTTACCGGGACAGGCGAACTATGGCTACACCTTC. It encodes CSLPGQANYGYTF.